The clone carrying this T cell receptor (beta chain) has more than one count but fewer than ten. Its antigen is currently unknown. One entry per CDR3 protein, called by TCRdb with MiXCR from the 5' RACE reads. The sample yields around 200,000 distinct CDR3 sequences, 16% seen once. The entry originates in a study of T-cell memory formation after mild COVID-19. Study-wide results and limits: Of the contracting clones, CD4+ ones lay mainly in CM and EM, and CD8+ ones in EMRA.

Trimming stripped 0 bases from V and 2 bases from J, with 18 bases between. Germline values: CDR1 MNHEY, CDR2 SVGEGT. CDR3 length: 18 amino acids. The source of this sequence is an adult woman who had mild COVID-19 (a few samples of this study predate the infection). Cell type and time point are not known. The chain couples TRBV6-2 or TRBV6-3 to TRBJ2-3; no clear D. The sample comprised PBMCs or a T cell subset sorted from them (not recorded which). CDR3 in amino acids: CASSYSTGVATSTDTQYF. CDR3 sequence (DNA): TGTGCCAGCAGTTACTCGACCGGTGTAGCCACCTCCACAGATACGCAGTATTTT.